Listed here are 5 T cell receptor beta chains from one sample, sequenced in a study of blood T cell repertoires in COVID-19. TCRdb's table, derived via immunoSEQ multiplex PCR, lists solely in-frame clones and lacks some. This table holds over 200,000 clones, roughly four fifths found once. Sequencing was carried out using PBMCs or T cells enriched from blood (not recorded which). The receptors originated from a man aged 60 to 75 who had recovered from COVID-19.

The gene calls are TRBV5-1 and TRBJ1-2; D is possibly TRBD1 (6 bases). Trimming pared 4 bases from V and 3 bases from J, leaving 13 bases between. Germline assignment: CDR1 SGHRS and CDR2 YFSETQ. The CDR3 has 14 residues. The CDR3: CASSPDRWDYGYTF. In nucleotides, the CDR3 is TGCGCCAGCAGCCCCGACAGGTGGGACTATGGCTACACCTTC. Based on the CDR3 plus reference TRBV5-1 and TRBJ1-2, the full variable domain is KAGVTQTPRYLIKTRGQQVTLSCSPISGHRSVSWYQQTPGQGLQFLFEYFSETQRNKGNFPGRFSGRQFSNSRSEMNVSTLELGDSALYLCASSPDRWDYGYTFGSGTRLTVV.

This sequence joins TRBV2 and TRBJ1-4, with D unclear. The CDR3 consists of 15 residues. Germline V gene data show CDR1 as SNHLY and CDR2 as FYNNEI. V was clipped by 6 bases and J by 0 bases, with 11 bases between them. CDR3 coding DNA: TGTGCCAGCAGGGTAAACAGTGCAACTAATGAAAAACTGTTTTTT. It is translated as CASRVNSATNEKLFF.

The chain has TRBV7-9 and TRBJ2-5; tentatively, D is TRBD2 (6 bases). The CDR3 has 16 residues. Germline V lookup: CDR1 SEHNR, CDR2 FQNEAQ (reference sequence). Between the trimmed V and J ends, which lost 5 bases and 5 bases, there was a span of 21 bases. CDR3 loop: CASSHSWGDPSETQYF. The CDR3 DNA sequence: TGTGCCAGCAGCCACAGCTGGGGGGACCCCAGTGAGACCCAGTACTTC.

The chain uses TRBV7-9 and TRBJ1-2; D is ambiguous. The germline V gene has CDR1 SEHNR and CDR2 FQNEAQ (reference sequence). This CDR3 has 13 amino acids. V was pared by 3 bases and J by 0 bases, with 5 bases between. The CDR3 sequence: CASSLNTNYGYTF. The CDR3 bases are TGTGCCAGCAGCTTGAACACTAACTATGGCTACACCTTC.

V and J are TRBV6-2 or TRBV6-3 and TRBJ1-2; D unclear. This CDR3 region has 13 residues. In germline, CDR1 is MNHEY, CDR2 SVGEGT. V lost 6 bases, J lost 3 bases, and 11 bases lay in between. CDR3 sequence: CASSPRRDYGYTF. The CDR3 DNA follows: TGTGCCAGCAGCCCCCGGAGGGACTATGGCTACACCTTC.